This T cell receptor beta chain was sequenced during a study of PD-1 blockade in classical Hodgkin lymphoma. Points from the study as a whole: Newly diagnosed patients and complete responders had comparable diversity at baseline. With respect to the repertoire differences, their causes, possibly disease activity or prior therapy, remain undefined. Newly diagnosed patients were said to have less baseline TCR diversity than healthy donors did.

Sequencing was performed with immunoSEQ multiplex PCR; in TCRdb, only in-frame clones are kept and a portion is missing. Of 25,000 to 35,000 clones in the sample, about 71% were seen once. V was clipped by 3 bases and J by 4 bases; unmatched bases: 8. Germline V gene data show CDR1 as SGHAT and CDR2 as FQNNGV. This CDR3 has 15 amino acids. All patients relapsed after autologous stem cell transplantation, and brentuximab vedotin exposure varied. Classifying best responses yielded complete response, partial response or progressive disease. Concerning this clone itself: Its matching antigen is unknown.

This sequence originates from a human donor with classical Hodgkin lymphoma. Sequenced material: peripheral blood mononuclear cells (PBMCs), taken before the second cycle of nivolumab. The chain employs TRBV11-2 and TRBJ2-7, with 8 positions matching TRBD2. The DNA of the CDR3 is TGTGCCAGCAGCTTGGGAGCGGGGGTCCCTTACGAGCAGTACTTC. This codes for CASSLGAGVPYEQYF.